The rows below give T cell receptor beta chains drawn from one sample of a study of T cells in localized non-small cell lung cancer. TCRdb's table, derived via immunoSEQ multiplex PCR, lists solely in-frame clones and lacks some. This sample has about 20,000 clones, with approximately 91% found just once. Sequenced here: peripheral blood, sampled before any cancer treatment. All receptors come from a man aged 40 to 70 with stage I lung adenocarcinoma. Both conserved end residues are part of each CDR3. A D gene is named only where the DNA matches it firmly. Rows may omit the clone size; those that give it use once, few, many or a size class.

d_call cdr3_length j_call v_call clone_size cdr3_nt cdr3_aa
. 16 TRBJ1-5 TRBV6-1 . TGTGCCAGCAGTGAAGCGGTAAGGGATTATAGGCAGCCCCAGCATTTT CASSEAVRDYRQPQHF
. 14 TRBJ2-3 TRBV2 . TGTGCCAGCAGTGAATTACAGGACACAGATACGCAGTATTTT CASSELQDTDTQYF
TRBD1 16 TRBJ1-5 TRBV19 . TGTGCCAGTAGTAGCCAGGGACAGGGCGCAGGTCAGCCCCAGCATTTT CASSSQGQGAGQPQHF
. 14 TRBJ2-2 TRBV5-1 . TGCGCCAGCAGCTTGGGGAGACTGACCGGGGAGCTGTTTTTT CASSLGRLTGELFF
. 12 TRBJ1-2 TRBV7-2 few TGTGCCAGCACTCCCTTAGGGGTCGGCTACACCTTC CASTPLGVGYTF
. 14 TRBJ2-3 TRBV14 . TGTGCCAGCAGCCAGGACTTATACACAGATACGCAGTATTTT CASSQDLYTDTQYF
TRBD2 18 TRBJ2-1 TRBV7-9 few TGTGCCAGCAGCTCCCTAGGGTCTAGCGGGAGTTCATACAATGAGCAGTTCTTC CASSSLGSSGSSYNEQFF
. 14 TRBJ2-5 TRBV19 . TGTGCCAATAGTATCGCGGACAGCCAAGAGACCCAGTACTTC CANSIADSQETQYF
. 14 TRBJ2-3 TRBV9 . TGTGCCAGCAGCGTAGCCCTGTCCGGGGATACGCAGTATTTT CASSVALSGDTQYF
TRBD1 16 TRBJ1-5 TRBV19 . TGTGCCAGTAGTATTACCAACAGGGGGCGAACTCAGCCCCAGCATTTT CASSITNRGRTQPQHF
. 13 TRBJ1-5 TRBV18 . TGTGCCAGCTCAAACGGGGGCAATCAGCCCCAGCATTTT CASSNGGNQPQHF
. 13 TRBJ2-7 TRBV27 few TGTGCCAGCAGTTTCGCAGGTACCGTCGAGCAGTACTTC CASSFAGTVEQYF
TRBD2 14 TRBJ2-5 TRBV6-5 few TGTGCCAGCAGTACCGGACTAGCGTCAGAGACCCAGTACTTC CASSTGLASETQYF
. 16 TRBJ1-6 TRBV5-4 . TGTGCCAGCAGCTTGGGCGGAAGCTCCTATAATTCACCCCTCCACTTT CASSLGGSSYNSPLHF
. 14 TRBJ2-2 TRBV10-3 . TGTGCCATCAGGCCCAGCACGAACACCGGGGAGCTGTTTTTT CAIRPSTNTGELFF
TRBD1 13 TRBJ1-2 TRBV27 . TGTGCCAGCGCAATAACAGGGGGAAGCGGCTACACCTTC CASAITGGSGYTF
TRBD1 18 TRBJ1-1 TRBV30 . TGTGCCTGGAGTGTAGGGGCAGGGGGTCGGAGGGTGAAGAAAGAAGCTTTCTTT CAWSVGAGGRRVKKEAFF
. 15 TRBJ1-3 TRBV12-5 . TGTGCTAGTGGTTTGTCGGGGAACTCTGGAAACACCATATATTTT CASGLSGNSGNTIYF
. 15 TRBJ1-1 TRBV9 . TGTGCCAGCAGCGTAGCTGCTATGGGGAACACTGAAGCTTTCTTT CASSVAAMGNTEAFF
. 19 TRBJ2-1 TRBV15 . TGTGCCACCAGCAGAGATCAAGGGGCCCTTGGCATCTCCTACAATGAGCAGTTCTTC CATSRDQGALGISYNEQFF
. 14 TRBJ1-2 TRBV6-6 . TGTGCCAGCAGTTACTCTGAGGGGTCGGGTGGCTACACCTTC CASSYSEGSGGYTF
. 13 TRBJ2-6 TRBV9 . TGTGCCAGCACCGCGGGCCCCCCTTCCGTCCTGACTTTC CASTAGPPSVLTF
. 12 TRBJ1-1 TRBV11-2 . TGTGCCAGCAGCTACCCGAACACTGAAGCTTTCTTT CASSYPNTEAFF
. 18 TRBJ1-4 TRBV6-1 . TGTGCCAGCAGTGACTGTCCAAGTCTCATAGTCGACAATGAAAAACTGTTTTTT CASSDCPSLIVDNEKLFF
. 15 TRBJ1-2 TRBV25-1 . TGTGCCAGCAGTGACGTCGCAGGGGTTTCTAGGGGCTACACCTTC CASSDVAGVSRGYTF
TRBD1 15 TRBJ2-2 TRBV5-4 . TGTGCCAGCAGCCCGAACCTCAGGGGGACCGGGGAGCTGTTTTTT CASSPNLRGTGELFF
TRBD1 14 TRBJ1-2 TRBV5-1 . TGCGCCAGCAGCAGACAGGGGGCGGGAGCTGGCTACACCTTC CASSRQGAGAGYTF
. 14 TRBJ1-2 TRBV5-6 . TGTGCCAGCAGCTACCGACCGACTAACTATGGCTACACCTTC CASSYRPTNYGYTF
. 13 TRBJ1-1 TRBV6-1 . TGTGCCAGCAGCCTAGGGAAAAACACTGAAGCTTTCTTT CASSLGKNTEAFF
TRBD2 15 TRBJ2-2 TRBV2 once TGTGCCAGCAGGGGACTAGCGGGAGGCACCGGGGAGCTGTTTTTT CASRGLAGGTGELFF
TRBD2 13 TRBJ2-7 TRBV19 once TGTGCCAGTAGTTCTAGCGGGTCCTACGAGCAGTACTTC CASSSSGSYEQYF
. 13 TRBJ2-2 TRBV5-5 . TGTGCCAGCAGCTTGGGGTCCACCGGGGAGCTGTTTTTT CASSLGSTGELFF
. 16 TRBJ2-1 TRBV4-2 . TGTGCCAGCAGCTCCCATAGCACCCTAGAAGGCAATGAGCAGTTCTTC CASSSHSTLEGNEQFF
. 16 TRBJ2-7 TRBV5-4 . TGTGCCAGCAGCCGGGGGGCGGGACAGGAAACCTACGAGCAGTACTTC CASSRGAGQETYEQYF
. 11 TRBJ1-2 TRBV28 once TGTGCCAGCAGCCGGGCTATAGGCTACACCTTC CASSRAIGYTF
TRBD1 14 TRBJ2-5 TRBV5-1 . TGCGCCAGCAGCCAAGGGGGCGCGACCGAGACCCAGTACTTC CASSQGGATETQYF
. 11 TRBJ2-5 TRBV10-3 . TGTGCCACCAGGGACGAAGAGACCCAGTACTTC CATRDEETQYF
. 10 TRBJ1-1 TRBV28 . TGTGCCAGCGTGCAGGGTGAAGCTTTCTTT CASVQGEAFF
. 16 TRBJ2-3 TRBV7-6 . TGTGCCAGCAGCTTAGGAGGCAGGGGTAACACAGATACGCAGTATTTT CASSLGGRGNTDTQYF
. 13 TRBJ2-2 TRBV30 . TGTGCCTGGAGTGTAGGGGGTTCCGGGGAGCTGTTTTTT CAWSVGGSGELFF